This TCR beta chain was documented in a study of radiation and T cells in renal cell carcinoma. Study results and caveats: No pretreatment tumor biopsies were available for baseline clonotypes.

As for this clone: What it binds is not known.

The CDR3 contains 13 residues. Germline CDR1 is SQVTM and CDR2 is ANQGSEA. With V trimmed by 8 bases and J by 8 bases, 8 bases remained unmatched. The table came from immunoSEQ multiplex PCR; TCRdb's copy has only in-frame clones and leaves some out. The sample lists 100,000 to 150,000 clones, about 81% occurring once. Time point specified: blood 2 weeks post-SBRT. Treatment noted: 15 Gy SBRT to primary tumor, nephrectomy 4 weeks later. Clear cell pathology was present in this patient's renal cell carcinoma. Sample: blood, taken from a patient whose treatment included radiotherapy and nephrectomy. The clonotype was recovered from a man aged 45-65 years with renal cell carcinoma. The V gene is TRBV29-1, the J gene TRBJ1-4, with TRBD1 identical over 10 bases. The CDR3 coding sequence is TGCAGCACAGACGGACAGGGGGGGGAAAAACTGTTTTTT. It specifies CSTDGQGGEKLFF.